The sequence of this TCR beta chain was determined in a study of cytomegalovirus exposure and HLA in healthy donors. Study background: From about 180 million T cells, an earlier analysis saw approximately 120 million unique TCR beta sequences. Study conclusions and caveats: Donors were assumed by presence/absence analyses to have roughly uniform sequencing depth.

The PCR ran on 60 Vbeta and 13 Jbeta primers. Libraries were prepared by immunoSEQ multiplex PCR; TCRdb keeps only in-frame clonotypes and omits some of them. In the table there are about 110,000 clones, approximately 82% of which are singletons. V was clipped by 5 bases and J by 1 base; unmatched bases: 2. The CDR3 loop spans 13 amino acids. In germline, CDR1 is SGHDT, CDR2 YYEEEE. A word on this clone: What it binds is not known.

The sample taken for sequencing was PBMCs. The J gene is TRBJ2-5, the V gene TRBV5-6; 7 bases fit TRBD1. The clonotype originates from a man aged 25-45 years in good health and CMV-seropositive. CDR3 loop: CASSWDSQETQYF. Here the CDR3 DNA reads TGTGCCAGCAGTTGGGACAGCCAAGAGACCCAGTACTTC.